A single TCR beta chain is shown here with its context. CD4+CD25+CD127- Tregs, CD4+CD25- non-Tregs, CD4 and CD8 cells were sorted. The method was immunoSEQ multiplex PCR; TCRdb's version includes in-frame clones alone and lacks a portion of them. The sample records about 15,000 clones, approximately 94% being singletons. The data were obtained in a study of Tregs in tolerant kidney transplant recipients. V shed 9 bases and J 4 bases; nucleotides not matched to a gene: 14. CDR3 length equals 16 residues. Per germline, CDR1 LNHDA and CDR2 SQIVND (reference sequence). The V call is TRBV19, the J call TRBJ1-5; 8 bases align to TRBD1. The TCR sequence derives from a human donor in good health. The sequenced material came from CD8+ T cells from blood. CDR3 sequence (DNA): TGTGCCAGCTCCCCGAGGCCCGACAGGGGTAATCAGCCCCAGCATTTT. Translating gives CASSPRPDRGNQPQHF.